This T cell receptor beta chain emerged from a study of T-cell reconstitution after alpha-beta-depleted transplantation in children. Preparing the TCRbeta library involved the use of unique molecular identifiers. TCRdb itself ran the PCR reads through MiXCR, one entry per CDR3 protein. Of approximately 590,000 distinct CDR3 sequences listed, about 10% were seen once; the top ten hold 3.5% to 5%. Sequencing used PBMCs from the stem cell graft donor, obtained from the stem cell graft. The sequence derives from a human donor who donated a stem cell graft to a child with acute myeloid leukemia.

This chain's CDR3 is CASSALVKETQYF. The DNA for the CDR3 is TGTGCCAGCTCGGCGCTAGTCAAAGAGACCCAGTACTTC. The V gene is TRBV7-2, the J gene TRBJ2-5; D is uncertain. V lost 8 bases, J lost 3 bases, and 13 bases lay in between. CDR3 length equals 13 residues. Germline V gene sequence: CDR1 SGHTA, CDR2 FQGNSA.